This T cell receptor (beta chain) was obtained from a study of T cell changes during pregnancy in multiple sclerosis. Germline-derived CDR1 and CDR2 are SGHRS and YFSETQ. The CDR3 spans 17 residues. V gave up 0 bases and J gave up 3 bases; unmatched junction bases: 8. Sequenced by immunoSEQ multiplex PCR; TCRdb stores in-frame clones only, minus some. The sample holds around 39,000 clones, 92% seen once. The chain joins TRBV5-1 to TRBJ2-2, with TRBD1 matching over 7 bases. Sample: CD8+ T cells from peripheral blood mononuclear cells, taken before pregnancy. This sequence was found in a female donor with multiple sclerosis, enrolled in a pregnancy study. CDR3 nucleotide sequence: TGCGCCAGCAGCTTGGAGGTGACAGGGACGTACACCGGGGAGCTGTTTTTT. Its translation is CASSLEVTGTYTGELFF.